This is a list of T cell receptor beta chains from one sample in a study of T cell responses to AZD1222 COVID-19 vaccine. Method: immunoSEQ multiplex PCR; TCRdb's copy keeps in-frame clones and lacks some. Of about 150,000 clones in the sample, approximately 90% are singletons; the top ten hold under 4%. The material was peripheral blood, obtained 28 days after the second AZD1222 dose. All receptors derive from an adult who received the AZD1222 COVID-19 vaccine. The CDR3 runs from the conserved cysteine through the conserved F or W.

v_gene	CDR3aa
TRBV7-9	CASSRDGMNTEAFF
TRBV7-2	CASSLTGAPGSPLHF
TRBV10-1	CASSDQFEQFF
TRBV20-1	CSVGGNYGYTF
TRBV27	CASSPTGLNTEAFF
TRBV20-1	CSASQPGASSYNSPLHF
TRBV11-2	CASSLWEGANEKLFF
TRBV28	CASSPLAEMNTEAFF
TRBV12-5	CASGLPITGTGAYNEQFF
TRBV3-1/TRBV3-2	CASSSTTAGELFF
TRBV10-3	CAIRTDVLDGYTF
TRBV5-1	CASSPGDSRLAGASGEQFF
TRBV10-1	CASSESRKAGFRGTEAFF
TRBV5-8	CASRRGLQNTEAFF
TRBV18	CASSPGSYNEQFF
TRBV6-5	CASPKWYSSYEQYF
TRBV7-7	CASSLRDPPGQGSPNSPLHF